The 23 T cell receptor beta chains listed next were all sequenced from one sample in a study of blood T cells in healthy people across ages. A second PCR of roughly 7 to 11 cycles used a sample-barcoded 5' primer and a J-beta primer mix. Each CDR3 protein is one row after TCRdb ran MiXCR on the 5' RACE reads. The data show a few hundred thousand distinct CDR3 sequences, about 25% seen once. Sample: blood. These receptors came from a woman aged 70-85 years in good health.

V is TRBV12-3 or TRBV12-4 and J is TRBJ2-1; D unresolved. The J call is uncertain, as TRBJ2-5 better fits the DNA end. This CDR3 is 15 amino acids long. The DNA for the CDR3 is TGTGCCAGCAGTTTAACAACCGCCCTGCGGAAGACCCAGTACTTC. It specifies CASSLTTALRKTQYF.

The rearrangement joins TRBV5-1 to TRBJ1-2, with D uncertain. This CDR3 spans 13 amino acids. Germline lookup yields CDR1 SGHRS and CDR2 YFSETQ. V lost 0 bases and J lost 5, with 8 bases in between. DNA for the CDR3: TGCGCCAGCAGCTTGGCCCCTACGTATGGCTACACCTTC. Translating it yields CASSLAPTYGYTF.

The rearrangement joins TRBV6-1 to TRBJ2-5; D unclear. CDR1 and CDR2 (germline): MNHNS, SASEGT. V lost 1 base, J lost 13 bases, and 10 bases lay in between. CDR3 size: 11 residues. In DNA, the CDR3 is TGTGCCAGCAGTGAAGATGGCGGACCGTACTTC. It yields the protein CASSEDGGPYF.

The CDR3 loop reads CASSYGLGTSGVHEQYF. Here the CDR3 DNA reads TGTGCCAGCAGTTACGGCCTTGGGACTAGCGGGGTCCACGAGCAGTACTTC. V is TRBV6-2 or TRBV6-3 and J is TRBJ2-5, with TRBD2 matching 13 bases. The end of the DNA aligns better with TRBJ2-7, so the J call may be wrong. The CDR3 contains 17 residues. Germline lookup yields CDR1 MNHEY and CDR2 SVGEGT.

The chain links TRBV6-5 to TRBJ2-3; the D is unclear. Germline V CDR1 and CDR2: MNHEY, SVGAGI. CDR3 length: 16 residues. With 6 bases removed from V and 6 bases from J, the gap between germline ends came to 22 bases. The CDR3 here is CASSFYRAGVRDTQYF. The CDR3 DNA is TGTGCCAGCAGCTTCTACCGGGCCGGCGTTAGGGATACGCAGTATTTT.

The chain links TRBV5-1 to TRBJ2-4; 10 nucleotides agree with TRBD1. Germline CDR1 reads SGHRS; CDR2 reads YFSETQ. J lost 0 bases, V lost 0 bases, and 9 bases had no gene match. CDR3 length equals 19 residues. The CDR3 bases are TGCGCCAGCAGCTTGGACGCGACAGGGGGCTCCTTAGCCAAAAACATTCAGTACTTC. It encodes CASSLDATGGSLAKNIQYF. The whole variable domain, filled in from reference TRBV5-1 and TRBJ2-4, reads KAGVTQTPRYLIKTRGQQVTLSCSPISGHRSVSWYQQTPGQGLQFLFEYFSETQRNKGNFPGRFSGRQFSNSRSEMNVSTLELGDSALYLCASSLDATGGSLAKNIQYFGAGTRLSVL.

V usage is TRBV29-1 and J usage is TRBJ1-1, with 7 bases fitting TRBD1. The J segment lost 10 bases and the V segment lost 7 bases, leaving 9 bases of the junction unmatched. This CDR3 is built from 11 residues. Germline lookup yields CDR1 SQVTM and CDR2 ANQGSEA. The CDR3 protein is CSGYRGEGAFF. CDR3 DNA: TGCAGCGGTTACAGGGGAGAGGGAGCTTTCTTT.

Only a few counts were recorded for this clonotype. CDR3 protein: CSALPGLNTEAFF. The CDR3 nucleotides are TGCAGTGCCCTGCCCGGCCTGAACACTGAAGCTTTCTTT. The chain is built from TRBV20-1 and TRBJ1-1; D ambiguous. CDR3 length: 13 residues. Germline lookup yields CDR1 DFQATT and CDR2 SNEGSKA (reference sequence). V was trimmed by 6 bases and J by 0 bases, leaving 11 bases between them.

This clonotype appeared a single time. CDR3 bases: TGTGCCACCAGCAGAGATGGGGCGGGGGACTACAATGAGCAGTTCTTC. It encodes CATSRDGAGDYNEQFF. This rearrangement joins TRBV15 to TRBJ2-1, with 7 nucleotides matching TRBD2. V trimming: 0 bases; J trimming: 3 bases; junction bases outside the gene matches: 5. The CDR3 contains 16 residues. Looked up from germline, CDR1 is LNHNV and CDR2 is YYDKDF (reference sequence).

This clonotype was seen a few times. V gene TRBV12-3 or TRBV12-4 combines with J gene TRBJ2-5; D is unresolved. V was trimmed by 5 bases and J by 1 base, leaving 11 bases between them. The CDR3 sequence is 14 residues long. The CDR3 loop is CASSLRLTQETQYF. In DNA form, the CDR3 reads TGTGCCAGCAGTCTCAGACTTACCCAAGAGACCCAGTACTTC.

This clonotype was detected a few times. This chain links TRBV29-1 with TRBJ1-6, with TRBD1 as a possible D gene (6 bases). This CDR3 has 14 residues. With 6 bases removed from V and 7 bases from J, the gap between germline ends came to 16 bases. Germline V lookup: CDR1 SQVTM, CDR2 ANQGSEA. The CDR3 region has the DNA TGCAGCGTATCCGGGACATCTACAAATTCACCCCTCCACTTT. The encoded protein is CSVSGTSTNSPLHF. The complete variable domain, with remaining parts taken from reference TRBV29-1 and TRBJ1-6, reads SAVISQKPSRDICQRGTSLTIQCQVDSQVTMMFWYRQQPGQSLTLIATANQGSEATYESGFVIDKFPISRPNLTFSTLTVSNMSPEDSSIYLCSVSGTSTNSPLHFGNGTRLTVT.

This clonotype was recorded a few times. The chain has TRBV24-1 and TRBJ2-1; 8 bases line up with TRBD2. The end of the DNA aligns better with TRBJ2-5, so the J call may be wrong. The CDR3 runs to 16 residues. Per germline, CDR1 KGHDR and CDR2 SFDVKD. Here the CDR3 reads CATSDWGLEALETQYF. In DNA form, the CDR3 reads TGTGCCACCAGTGACTGGGGACTAGAAGCGCTGGAGACCCAGTACTTC.

This clonotype turned up a few times. The V call is TRBV12-3 or TRBV12-4, the J call TRBJ1-2, with 8 bases aligning to TRBD1. V trimming: 5 bases; J trimming: 3 bases; junction bases outside the gene matches: 5. The CDR3 is 14 amino acids. The DNA of the CDR3 is TGTGCCAGCAGTGTACAGGGGGGATACTATGGCTACACCTTC. It specifies CASSVQGGYYGYTF.

In this sample, this clonotype turned up a few times. The J gene is TRBJ1-6, the V gene TRBV7-3; D unresolved. V was pared by 1 base and J by 8 bases, with 6 bases between. Germline assignment: CDR1 SGHTA and CDR2 FQGTGA. This CDR3 region has 13 residues. DNA of the CDR3: TGTGCCAGCAGCTTAAGTCTGGATTCACCCCTCCACTTT. Translated, it gives CASSLSLDSPLHF.

This clonotype came up a few times. This chain uses TRBV7-2 with TRBJ2-1, with D possibly being TRBD1 (6 bases). V lost 7 bases to trimming and J lost 0 bases, with 13 bases between them. From germline, CDR1 is SGHTA and CDR2 FQGNSA. The CDR3 extends over 15 amino acids. CDR3 coding DNA: TGTGCCAGCAACTACCAGGGGAGCTCCTACAATGAGCAGTTCTTC. Translated: CASNYQGSSYNEQFF. Full variable domain (outside the CDR3, taken from reference TRBV7-2 and TRBJ2-1): GAGVSQSPSNKVTEKGKDVELRCDPISGHTALYWYRQSLGQGLEFLIYFQGNSAPDKSGLPSDRFSAERTGGSVSTLTIQRTQQEDSAVYLCASNYQGSSYNEQFFGPGTRLTVL.

This sequence joins TRBV15 and TRBJ1-2; no clear D gene. V lost 0 bases to trimming and J lost 7 bases, with 6 bases between them. This CDR3 contains 12 residues. The germline V gene encodes CDR1 LNHNV and CDR2 YYDKDF (reference sequence). CDR3 in amino acids: CATSRDGSGYTF. CDR3 DNA sequence: TGTGCCACCAGCAGAGATGGGTCTGGCTACACCTTC. The full variable domain, with the rest looked up from reference TRBV15 and TRBJ1-2, is DAMVIQNPRYQVTQFGKPVTLSCSQTLNHNVMYWYQQKSSQAPKLLFHYYDKDFNNEADTPDNFQSRRPNTSFCFLDIRSPGLGDTAMYLCATSRDGSGYTFGSGTRLTVV.

This clonotype was seen a few times. This chain connects TRBV7-2 to TRBJ2-1, with 14 nucleotides matching TRBD2. The CDR3 has 18 amino acids. Germline CDR1 is SGHTA and CDR2 is FQGNSA. The junction had 11 bases not matched to a gene; V was cut back by 5 bases and J by 5 bases. The CDR3 coding sequence is TGTGCCAGCAGCCGCGGGACTAGCGGGGGACCCAATAACAATGAGCAGTTCTTC. This encodes CASSRGTSGGPNNNEQFF. The variable domain in full, with the rest retrieved from reference TRBV7-2 and TRBJ2-1, is GAGVSQSPSNKVTEKGKDVELRCDPISGHTALYWYRQSLGQGLEFLIYFQGNSAPDKSGLPSDRFSAERTGGSVSTLTIQRTQQEDSAVYLCASSRGTSGGPNNNEQFFGPGTRLTVL.

The chain has TRBV7-8 and TRBJ1-2, with D possibly matching TRBD1 (5 bases). Looked up from germline, CDR1 is SGHVS and CDR2 is FQNEAQ. The CDR3 runs 14 residues. V lost 1 base and J lost 5, with 11 bases in between. The CDR3 region is CASSLGPRGYGYTF. The CDR3 region has the DNA TGTGCCAGCAGCTTAGGTCCCCGGGGGTATGGCTACACCTTC.

The chain couples TRBV20-1 to TRBJ2-3; D not resolved. This CDR3 has 15 amino acids. V was clipped by 4 bases and J by 0 bases, with 14 bases between them. Germline V gene lookup returns CDR1 DFQATT and CDR2 SNEGSKA (reference sequence). CDR3 sequence reads: CSAIRGDASTDTQYF. The CDR3 nucleotides read TGCAGTGCTATACGTGGCGATGCTAGCACAGATACGCAGTATTTT.

The rearrangement uses TRBV12-3 or TRBV12-4 and TRBJ1-5; D remains unclear. This CDR3 is 14 amino acids long. The ends were cut back, 6 bases at V and 6 bases at J, with 15 bases in the middle. The CDR3 protein is CASSSLFAAQPQHF. The CDR3, as DNA: TGTGCCAGCAGCTCCCTCTTCGCGGCTCAGCCCCAGCATTTT.

This clonotype has a handful of counts. The gene calls are TRBV25-1 and TRBJ2-2; D is unresolved. The V end lost 1 base, the J end lost 4 bases, and 10 bases lay between the germline ends. The germline V gene has CDR1 MGHDK and CDR2 SYGVNS. CDR3 length: 15 amino acids. The CDR3 nucleotides read TGTGCCAGCAGTGAATCGACCGGTGTCACCGGGGAGCTGTTTTTT. Amino acid sequence: CASSESTGVTGELFF.

J is TRBJ2-3 and V is TRBV10-3; perhaps TRBD2 as D (6 bases). Trimming took 4 bases from V and 0 from J, leaving 20 bases between them. This CDR3 contains 18 residues. CDR1 ENHRY and CDR2 SYGVKD come from the germline V gene. The CDR3, as DNA: TGTGCCATCAGTGTAAAAGCTGGTGGGCTAGCGAGCACAGATACGCAGTATTTT. Translation gives CAISVKAGGLASTDTQYF.

The chain is built from TRBV30 and TRBJ2-7; TRBD1 matches 8 bases. After removal of 7 bases from V and 9 bases from J, the junction contained 20 bases not matched to a gene. CDR3 length equals 15 residues. CDR1 is GTSNPN and CDR2 is SVGIG in the germline V gene (reference sequence). As DNA, the CDR3 is TGTGCCTTAGCGAACCCTGGACAGGGTCCTGTTGGGCAGTACTTC. Encoded protein: CALANPGQGPVGQYF. Supplemented by reference TRBV30 and TRBJ2-7, the full variable domain reads SQTIHQWPATLVQPVGSPLSLECTVEGTSNPNLYWYRQAAGRGLQLLFYSVGIGQISSEVPQNLSASRPQDRQFILSSKKLLLSDSGFYLCALANPGQGPVGQYFGPGTRLTVT.